Below are 15 T cell receptor beta chains sequenced from a single sample in a study of blood T cell repertoires in COVID-19. This table comes from immunoSEQ multiplex PCR, and its TCRdb copy is limited to in-frame clones, with some not included. The table includes about 49,000 clones, 86% detected once. Sample: peripheral blood. These TCRs come from a man aged 35 to 55 with active COVID-19.

The rearrangement joins TRBV5-1 to TRBJ2-7, with D perhaps TRBD1 (6 bases). The CDR3 is 19 amino acids. The germline CDR1 and CDR2 sequences are SGHRS and YFSETQ. Trimming removed 4 bases from V and 0 bases from J, with 26 bases in between. CDR3 bases: TGCGCCAGCAGCCAATACAGGGCCCGAGATATTCCTTACTCCTACGAGCAGTACTTC. This codes for CASSQYRARDIPYSYEQYF.

V gene TRBV9 combines with J gene TRBJ2-7; tentatively, D is TRBD2 (5 bases). Trimming left V 0 bases short and J 5 bases short, with 12 bases between. There are 14 residues in the CDR3. Germline V gives CDR1 SGDLS, CDR2 YYNGEE. The CDR3 sequence is CASSVEWESHEQYF. DNA for the CDR3: TGTGCCAGCAGCGTAGAGTGGGAGAGCCACGAGCAGTACTTC. Full variable domain (rest looked up from reference TRBV9 and TRBJ2-7): DSGVTQTPKHLITATGQRVTLRCSPRSGDLSVYWYQQSLDQGLQFLIQYYNGEERAKGNILERFSAQQFPDLHSELNLSSLELGDSALYFCASSVEWESHEQYFGPGTRLTVT.

The gene calls are TRBV5-4 and TRBJ2-2; 7 nucleotides align to TRBD2. From germline, CDR1 is SGHNT and CDR2 YYREEE (reference sequence). This CDR3 comprises 15 residues. Trimming at V came to 0 bases and at J to 4 bases, leaving 3 bases not matched to a gene. DNA for the CDR3: TGTGCCAGCAGCTTGGTAGTAGCGGGCACCGGGGAGCTGTTTTTT. This encodes CASSLVVAGTGELFF.

The chain has TRBV11-2 and TRBJ2-1; 7 bases agree with TRBD1. Germline-derived CDR1 and CDR2 are SGHAT and FQNNGV. The length of the CDR3 is 15 residues. After removal of 2 bases from V and 4 bases from J, the junction contained 5 bases not matched to a gene. CDR3 residues: CASSLFSTGYNEQFF. DNA for the CDR3: TGTGCCAGCAGCTTATTTTCGACAGGGTACAATGAGCAGTTCTTC.

This clone has a handful of counts. The chain has TRBV7-2 and TRBJ1-6; tentatively, D is TRBD1 (6 bases). From germline, CDR1 is SGHTA and CDR2 FQGNSA. Trimming stripped 4 bases from V and 5 bases from J, with 12 bases between. The CDR3 sequence is 15 residues long. DNA of the CDR3: TGTGCCAGCAGCTGGACAGTACGGAATAATTCACCCCTCCACTTT. It encodes CASSWTVRNNSPLHF.

The genes are TRBV19 and TRBJ2-5; TRBD1 might be the D (6 bases). This CDR3 comprises 15 residues. V lost 6 bases, J lost 4 bases, and 18 bases lay in between. Per germline, CDR1 LNHDA and CDR2 SQIVND (reference sequence). CDR3: CASSFALTGTETQYF. Written as DNA, the CDR3 is TGTGCCAGTAGCTTTGCGTTGACAGGTACAGAGACCCAGTACTTC.

The table lists this clone with a few counts. The chain's CDR3 is CASSLTGGLQPQHF. In DNA form, the CDR3 reads TGTGCCAGCAGCCTGACAGGGGGACTTCAGCCCCAGCATTTT. The chain couples TRBV27 to TRBJ1-5; 9 bases line up with TRBD1. V gave up 6 bases and J gave up 6 bases; unmatched junction bases: 6. The germline CDR1 and CDR2 sequences are MNHEY and SMNVEV (reference sequence). This CDR3 is 14 amino acids long.

The V and J genes are TRBV28 and TRBJ1-5, with 8 nucleotides matching TRBD1. The CDR3 sequence is 18 residues long. The ends lost 3 bases at V and 5 bases at J; junction bases unmatched: 15. CDR1 is MDHEN and CDR2 is SYDVKM in the germline V gene. In DNA, the CDR3 is TGTGCCAGCAGTTTTCCCCAGCCCCTTGGACAGGGAGATCAGCCCCAGCATTTT. Amino acids: CASSFPQPLGQGDQPQHF.

The J gene is TRBJ2-7, the V gene TRBV29-1, with a possible D match to TRBD2 (6 bases). Per germline, CDR1 SQVTM and CDR2 ANQGSEA. V lost 7 bases and J lost 6, with 19 bases in between. There are 13 residues in the CDR3. This chain's CDR3 is CSAEAGLGAEQYF. In DNA, the CDR3 is TGCAGCGCCGAGGCGGGGCTCGGGGCCGAGCAGTACTTC.

This clone was detected a few times. The rearrangement joins TRBV10-3 to TRBJ1-1; D is undetermined. Trimming removed 4 bases from V and 1 base from J, with 22 bases in between. This CDR3 has 18 residues. Germline V gives CDR1 ENHRY, CDR2 SYGVKD. CDR3 sequence (DNA): TGTGCCATCAGTGTCCCCGAGGAGGGAAAAGGAGGGAACACTGAAGCTTTCTTT. This codes for CAISVPEEGKGGNTEAFF.

There are a few counts of this clone. The gene calls are TRBV2 and TRBJ1-2, with 8 bases aligning to TRBD1. CDR1 and CDR2 from the germline V gene are SNHLY and FYNNEI. V shed 3 bases and J 2 bases; nucleotides not matched to a gene: 5. The CDR3 runs 15 residues. CDR3: CASSDWTGFNYGYTF. The CDR3 DNA follows: TGTGCCAGCAGTGACTGGACAGGGTTCAACTATGGCTACACCTTC.

The sample holds one count of this clone. The chain links TRBV7-2 to TRBJ1-2; no reliable D call. The CDR3 runs 12 residues. V was trimmed by 7 bases and J by 8 bases, leaving 14 bases between them. The germline gives CDR1 SGHTA, CDR2 FQGNSA. The CDR3 nucleotides are TGTGCCAGCAATGGCGGGCTCACCGGCTACACCTTC. It is translated as CASNGGLTGYTF.

Of note for this clone: Other DNA variants within this sample encode the same CDR3. The chain recombines TRBV18 with TRBJ2-1; TRBD2 agrees at 16 bases. The CDR3 contains 16 residues. Germline CDR1 KGHSH, CDR2 LQKENI. The V gene end was trimmed by 3 bases and the J gene end by 8 bases; junction bases not matched to a gene: 4. CDR3 sequence: CASSPGTSGRDDEQFF. The CDR3 nucleotides are TGTGCCAGCTCACCCGGGACTAGCGGGAGGGACGATGAGCAGTTCTTC.

The gene calls are TRBV9 and TRBJ2-7; the match to TRBD1 covers 9 bases. The junction had 8 bases not matched to a gene; V was cut back by 4 bases and J by 3 bases. Germline values: CDR1 SGDLS, CDR2 YYNGEE. This CDR3 spans 15 amino acids. In DNA form, the CDR3 reads TGTGCCAGCAGCCCTACGACAGGGGGGCTCTACGAGCAGTACTTC. It codes for CASSPTTGGLYEQYF. Together with reference TRBV9 and TRBJ2-7, the CDR3 gives the full variable domain: DSGVTQTPKHLITATGQRVTLRCSPRSGDLSVYWYQQSLDQGLQFLIQYYNGEERAKGNILERFSAQQFPDLHSELNLSSLELGDSALYFCASSPTTGGLYEQYFGPGTRLTVT.

The rearrangement uses TRBV10-1 and TRBJ2-2, with 9 bases aligning to TRBD2. Germline CDR1 is WNHNN and CDR2 is SYGVQD (reference sequence). V trimming: 4 bases; J trimming: 5 bases; junction bases outside the gene matches: 5. The CDR3 totals 15 residues. The CDR3 here is CASSGVAGETGELFF. The CDR3 bases are TGCGCCAGCAGTGGGGTAGCGGGAGAGACCGGGGAGCTGTTTTTT.